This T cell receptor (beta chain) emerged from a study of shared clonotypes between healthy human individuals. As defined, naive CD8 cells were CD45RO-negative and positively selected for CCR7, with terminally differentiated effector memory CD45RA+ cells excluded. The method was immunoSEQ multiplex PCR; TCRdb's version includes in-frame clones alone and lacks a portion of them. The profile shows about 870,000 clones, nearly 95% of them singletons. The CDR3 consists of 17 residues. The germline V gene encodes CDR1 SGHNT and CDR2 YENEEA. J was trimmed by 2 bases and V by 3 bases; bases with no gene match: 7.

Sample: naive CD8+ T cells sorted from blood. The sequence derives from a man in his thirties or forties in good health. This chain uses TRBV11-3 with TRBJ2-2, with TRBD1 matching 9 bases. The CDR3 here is CASSLRLGQGNTGELFF. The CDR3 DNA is TGTGCCAGCAGCTTGAGATTGGGACAGGGAAACACCGGGGAGCTGTTTTTT.